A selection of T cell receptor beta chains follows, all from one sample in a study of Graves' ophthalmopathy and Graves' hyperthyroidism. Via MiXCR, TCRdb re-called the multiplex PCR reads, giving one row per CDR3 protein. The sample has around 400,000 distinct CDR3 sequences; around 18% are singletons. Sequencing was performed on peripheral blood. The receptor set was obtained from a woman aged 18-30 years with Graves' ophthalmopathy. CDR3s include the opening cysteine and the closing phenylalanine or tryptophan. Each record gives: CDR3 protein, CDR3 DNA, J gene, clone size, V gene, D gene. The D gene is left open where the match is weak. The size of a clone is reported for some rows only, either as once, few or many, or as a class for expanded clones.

CASSYRGAGNTIYF | TGTGCCAGCAGCTACAGGGGCGCTGGAAACACCATATATTTT | TRBJ1-3 | many | TRBV6-5 | TRBD1
CASSLNPGTGHYEQYF | TGCGCCAGCAGCCTGAACCCCGGGACAGGTCATTACGAGCAGTACTTC | TRBJ2-7 | NA | TRBV4-1 | TRBD1
CASSVATATNTGELFF | TGTGCCAGCAGCGTAGCGACAGCGACGAACACCGGGGAGCTGTTTTTT | TRBJ2-2 | many | TRBV9 | NA
CASSLTAGFEAQYF | TGTGCCAGCAGCCTTACCGCGGGGTTTGAGGCCCAGTACTTC | TRBJ2-5 | NA | TRBV11-2 | NA
CASTTNRGPDTGELFF | TGTGCCAGTACCACCAACAGGGGGCCGGACACCGGGGAGCTGTTTTTT | TRBJ2-2 | many | TRBV19 | TRBD1
CAWSVLGTAREAFF | TGTGCCTGGAGTGTACTGGGCACCGCCCGTGAAGCTTTCTTT | TRBJ1-1 | many | TRBV30 | NA
CASSYSDRGNQPQHF | TGTGCCAGCAGTTACTCGGACAGGGGGAATCAGCCCCAGCATTTT | TRBJ1-5 | many | TRBV28 | TRBD1
CASSLDAYRYTF | TGTGCCAGCAGCCTGGACGCCTATCGCTACACCTTC | TRBJ1-2 | many | TRBV6-2/TRBV6-3 | NA
CASGPRIQGNTEAFF | TGTGCCAGCGGCCCTCGTATACAGGGGAACACTGAAGCTTTCTTT | TRBJ1-1 | many | TRBV7-2 | NA
CASRGQLETQYF | TGTGCCAGCAGAGGACAGCTGGAGACCCAGTACTTC | TRBJ2-5 | many | TRBV6-1 | NA
CAWRLKGGTEAFF | TGTGCCTGGAGACTCAAAGGGGGGACTGAAGCTTTCTTT | TRBJ1-1 | many | TRBV30 | NA
CASSLPERASGRSYEQYF | TGTGCCAGCAGTTTACCGGAGAGGGCTAGCGGGCGTTCCTACGAGCAGTACTTC | TRBJ2-7 | many | TRBV28 | TRBD2
CASSARGTGGGNTIYF | TGTGCCAGCAGCGCCCGAGGGACAGGGGGAGGAAACACCATATATTTT | TRBJ1-3 | many | TRBV7-8 | TRBD1
CAWMRGYEQYF | TGTGCCTGGATGAGAGGCTACGAGCAGTACTTC | TRBJ2-7 | many | TRBV30 | NA
CASSGTGVGYTF | TGTGCCAGCAGTGGGACAGGGGTTGGCTACACCTTC | TRBJ1-2 | once | TRBV6-1 | TRBD1
CASSLGWGGETQYF | TGTGCCAGCAGCTTAGGATGGGGCGGGGAGACCCAGTACTTC | TRBJ2-5 | NA | TRBV7-2 | NA
CAISESGEPYGYTF | TGTGCCATCAGTGAGTCTGGAGAGCCCTATGGCTACACCTTC | TRBJ1-2 | NA | TRBV10-3 | NA
CASRPDRGAEAFF | TGTGCCAGCAGACCCGACAGGGGCGCTGAAGCTTTCTTT | TRBJ1-1 | NA | TRBV12-3/TRBV12-4 | TRBD1
CATSSLDRGGQPQHF | TGTGCCACCAGCAGCTTGGACAGGGGAGGTCAGCCCCAGCATTTT | TRBJ1-5 | many | TRBV15 | TRBD1
CAWSRWDRAYEQYF | TGTGCCTGGAGTAGGTGGGACCGAGCCTACGAGCAGTACTTC | TRBJ2-7 | many | TRBV30 | NA
CASSPLSLGSNQPQHF | TGTGCCAGCAGTCCCCTCTCCCTTGGGAGCAATCAGCCCCAGCATTTT | TRBJ1-5 | many | TRBV6-1 | NA
CAYDRGNIQYF | TGTGCGTACGACAGGGGAAACATTCAGTACTTC | TRBJ2-4 | NA | TRBV7-2 | TRBD1
CSAGTGDYGYTF | TGCAGTGCTGGGACAGGGGACTATGGCTACACCTTC | TRBJ1-2 | many | TRBV20-1 | TRBD1
CASSPIPDSGSGNTIYF | TGTGCCAGCAGCCCCATCCCGGACAGTGGCTCTGGAAACACCATATATTTT | TRBJ1-3 | many | TRBV9 | NA
CASSLNNRVFPYEQYF | TGTGCCAGCAGTCTAAACAACCGGGTCTTCCCCTACGAGCAGTACTTC | TRBJ2-7 | many | TRBV12-3/TRBV12-4 | NA
CASSKPDRITSSGANVLTF | TGTGCCAGCAGTAAGCCGGACAGGATAACCTCCTCTGGGGCCAACGTCCTGACTTTC | TRBJ2-6 | many | TRBV6-1 | TRBD1
CASSQDTGSGNTIYF | TGTGCCAGCAGCCAAGATACGGGTTCTGGAAACACCATATATTTT | TRBJ1-3 | many | TRBV4-2 | NA
CASSPQVRGQETQYF | TGTGCCAGCTCACCCCAAGTGAGGGGACAAGAGACCCAGTACTTC | TRBJ2-5 | many | TRBV18 | NA
CASSHRTTYEQYF | TGTGCCAGCAGTCATCGGACTACCTACGAGCAGTACTTC | TRBJ2-7 | many | TRBV7-2 | NA
CASSLNRGNTGELFF | TGTGCCAGCAGCTTGAACAGGGGAAACACCGGGGAGCTGTTTTTT | TRBJ2-2 | NA | TRBV6-2/TRBV6-3 | TRBD1
CASGGVPYEQYF | TGTGCCAGCGGGGGCGTCCCCTACGAGCAGTACTTC | TRBJ2-7 | many | TRBV12-3/TRBV12-4 | NA
CASSLIGELFF | TGTGCCAGCAGTTTAATCGGGGAGCTGTTTTTT | TRBJ2-2 | many | TRBV7-2 | NA
CASSFDSRYEQYF | TGTGCCAGCAGTTTTGACAGTAGGTACGAGCAGTACTTC | TRBJ2-7 | many | TRBV28 | NA
CSVSGTPDTQYF | TGCAGCGTATCCGGGACCCCAGATACGCAGTATTTT | TRBJ2-3 | few | TRBV29-1 | NA
CASSPSLQGSPLHF | TGCGCCAGCAGCCCCTCCTTACAGGGTTCACCCCTCCACTTT | TRBJ1-6 | many | TRBV5-1 | NA
CASSPGGASYEQYF | TGTGCCAGCAGCCCAGGGGGCGCCTCCTACGAGCAGTACTTC | TRBJ2-7 | many | TRBV6-1 | TRBD1
CASRPETGGSPLHF | TGTGCCAGCAGGCCCGAGACAGGGGGATCACCCCTCCACTTT | TRBJ1-6 | many | TRBV6-4 | TRBD1
CASSPSTRTAEAFF | TGCGCCAGCAGCCCCAGTACAAGGACGGCTGAAGCTTTCTTT | TRBJ1-1 | many | TRBV5-1 | NA
CASSSTGNAYEQYF | TGTGCCAGCAGTTCGACAGGGAACGCCTACGAGCAGTACTTC | TRBJ2-7 | many | TRBV12-3/TRBV12-4 | TRBD1
CASSPWDRGGTEAFF | TGTGCCAGCAGTCCCTGGGACAGGGGGGGCACTGAAGCTTTCTTT | TRBJ1-1 | few | TRBV12-3/TRBV12-4 | TRBD1
CASSYGPTGGYEQYF | TGTGCCAGCAGTTACGGGCCGACAGGGGGCTACGAGCAGTACTTC | TRBJ2-7 | many | TRBV6-2/TRBV6-3 | TRBD1
CASSLRGYNTEAFF | TGTGCCAGCAGCCTCAGGGGTTATAACACTGAAGCTTTCTTT | TRBJ1-1 | NA | TRBV6-1 | NA
CASSPKGQGNNEQYF | TGTGCCAGCTCACCAAAAGGACAGGGTAATAACGAGCAGTACTTC | TRBJ2-7 | many | TRBV18 | TRBD1
CASSETLTPLNNSPLHF | TGTGCCAGCAGTGAAACTCTGACTCCCTTGAATAATTCACCCCTCCACTTT | TRBJ1-6 | many | TRBV6-1 | NA
CASNEGTVDYGYTF | TGTGCCAGCAACGAGGGGACAGTTGACTATGGCTACACCTTC | TRBJ1-2 | many | TRBV28 | TRBD1
CASSPSDRLSNTEAFF | TGTGCCAGCAGCCCTTCGGATCGATTGTCAAACACTGAAGCTTTCTTT | TRBJ1-1 | many | TRBV3-1 | NA
CASSVAQQETQYF | TGTGCCAGCAGCGTAGCACAACAAGAGACCCAGTACTTC | TRBJ2-5 | NA | TRBV9 | NA
CASSQTPGGTGATSGNTIYF | TGCGCCAGCAGCCAAACTCCAGGAGGGACAGGGGCGACGTCTGGAAACACCATATATTTT | TRBJ1-3 | many | TRBV4-1 | TRBD1
CASSRDRAGNQPQHF | TGTGCCAGCAGCCGGGACAGGGCGGGCAATCAGCCCCAGCATTTT | TRBJ1-5 | many | TRBV12-3/TRBV12-4 | TRBD1
CASAEYPNTEAFF | TGCGCCAGCGCAGAATACCCGAACACTGAAGCTTTCTTT | TRBJ1-1 | many | TRBV10-1 | NA
CASTLYRPSGANVLTF | TGTGCCAGCACACTCTACAGGCCCTCTGGGGCCAACGTCCTGACTTTC | TRBJ2-6 | many | TRBV7-9 | NA
CAIKASSLETQYF | TGTGCCATCAAGGCTAGCTCCTTAGAGACCCAGTACTTC | TRBJ2-5 | many | TRBV10-3 | NA
CATSTNTEAFF | TGTGCCACCAGCACGAACACTGAAGCTTTCTTT | TRBJ1-1 | NA | TRBV15 | NA
CASRPPGTGRLGSNQPQHF | TGTGCCAGCAGGCCCCCCGGGACAGGAAGATTAGGGAGCAATCAGCCCCAGCATTTT | TRBJ1-5 | many | TRBV6-2/TRBV6-3 | TRBD1
CASSPGYGQYF | TGTGCCAGCTCACCAGGGTACGGACAGTACTTC | TRBJ2-7 | many | TRBV18 | NA
CASTLASKDYEQYF | TGTGCCAGCACCCTAGCTAGTAAGGACTACGAGCAGTACTTC | TRBJ2-7 | NA | TRBV28 | NA
CASSSSGYGYTF | TGTGCCAGCAGTTCCTCAGGGTATGGCTACACCTTC | TRBJ1-2 | many | TRBV6-5 | NA
CASSGSGSPNTGELFF | TGTGCCAGCAGCGGGAGCGGGAGCCCAAACACCGGGGAGCTGTTTTTT | TRBJ2-2 | once | TRBV9 | TRBD2